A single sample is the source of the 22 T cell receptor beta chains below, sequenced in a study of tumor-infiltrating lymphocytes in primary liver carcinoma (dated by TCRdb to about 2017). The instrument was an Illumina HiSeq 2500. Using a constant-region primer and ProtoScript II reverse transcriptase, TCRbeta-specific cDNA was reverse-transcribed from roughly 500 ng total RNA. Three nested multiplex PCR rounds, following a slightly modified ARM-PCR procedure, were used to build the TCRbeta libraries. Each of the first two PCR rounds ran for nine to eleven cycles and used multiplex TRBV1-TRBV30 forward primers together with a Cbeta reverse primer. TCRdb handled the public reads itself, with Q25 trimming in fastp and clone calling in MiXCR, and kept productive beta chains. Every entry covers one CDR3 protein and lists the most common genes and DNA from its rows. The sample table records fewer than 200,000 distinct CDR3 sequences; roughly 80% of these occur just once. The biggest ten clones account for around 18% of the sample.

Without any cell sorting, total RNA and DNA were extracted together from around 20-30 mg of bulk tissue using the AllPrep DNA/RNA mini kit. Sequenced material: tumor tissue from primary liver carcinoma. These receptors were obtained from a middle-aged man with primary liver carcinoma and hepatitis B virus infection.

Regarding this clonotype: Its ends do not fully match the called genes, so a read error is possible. CDR3 sequence reads: CTSIPRLAGWDEQLF. In nucleotides, the CDR3 is TGTACCAGCATCCCAAGGCTAGCGGGATGGGATGAGCAGTTATTC. The chain has TRBV6-1 and TRBJ2-1; 9 nucleotides agree with TRBD2. The length of the CDR3 is 15 residues. CDR1 and CDR2 from the germline V gene are MNHNS and SASEGT.

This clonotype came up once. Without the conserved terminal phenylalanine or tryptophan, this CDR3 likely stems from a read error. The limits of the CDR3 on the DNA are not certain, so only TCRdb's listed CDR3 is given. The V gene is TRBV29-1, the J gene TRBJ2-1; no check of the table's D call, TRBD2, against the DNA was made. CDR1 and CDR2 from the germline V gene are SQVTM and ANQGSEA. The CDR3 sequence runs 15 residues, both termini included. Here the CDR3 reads CSAWGGLAGYNEQLS.

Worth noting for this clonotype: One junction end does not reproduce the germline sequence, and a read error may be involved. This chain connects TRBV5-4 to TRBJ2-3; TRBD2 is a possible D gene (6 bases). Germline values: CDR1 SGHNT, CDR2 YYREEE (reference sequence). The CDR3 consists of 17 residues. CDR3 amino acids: CANSLMTRGMITDTQYF. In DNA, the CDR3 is TGTGCCAACAGCTTAATGACTAGAGGGATGATCACAGATACGCAGTATTTT.

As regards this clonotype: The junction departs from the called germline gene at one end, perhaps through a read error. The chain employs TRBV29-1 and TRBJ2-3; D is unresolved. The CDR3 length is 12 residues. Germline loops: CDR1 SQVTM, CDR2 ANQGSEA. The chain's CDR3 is CSVENRTDRQYF. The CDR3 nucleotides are TGCAGCGTTGAGAACAGAACAGATAGGCAGTATTTT.

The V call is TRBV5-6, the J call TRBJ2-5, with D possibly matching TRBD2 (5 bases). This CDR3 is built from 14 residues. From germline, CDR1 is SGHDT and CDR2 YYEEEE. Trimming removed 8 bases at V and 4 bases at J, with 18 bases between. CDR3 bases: TGTGCCAGTAGTTTGGAGGCTAGCCGAGAGACCCAGTACTTC. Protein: CASSLEASRETQYF.

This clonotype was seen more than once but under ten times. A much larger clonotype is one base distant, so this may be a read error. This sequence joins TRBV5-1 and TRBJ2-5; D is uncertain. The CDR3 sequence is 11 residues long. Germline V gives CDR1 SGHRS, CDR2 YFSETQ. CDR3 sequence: CASSSQETLYF. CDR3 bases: TGCGCCAGCAGCTCCCAAGAGACCCTGTACTTC.

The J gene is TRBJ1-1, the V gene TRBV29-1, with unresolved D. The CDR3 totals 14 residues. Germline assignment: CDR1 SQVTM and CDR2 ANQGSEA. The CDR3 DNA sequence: TGCGGTGTTTGCCCCGGAGCAGGGAACACTGAAGCTTTCTTT. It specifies CGVCPGAGNTEAFF.

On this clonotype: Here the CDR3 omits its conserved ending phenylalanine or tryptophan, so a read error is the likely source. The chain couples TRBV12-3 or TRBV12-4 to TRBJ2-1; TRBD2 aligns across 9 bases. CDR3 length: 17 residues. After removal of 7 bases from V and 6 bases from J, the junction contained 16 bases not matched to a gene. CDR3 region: CASTKNTPRLAANEQFS. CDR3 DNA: TGTGCCAGCACCAAAAACACCCCGAGACTAGCGGCCAATGAGCAGTTCTCC.

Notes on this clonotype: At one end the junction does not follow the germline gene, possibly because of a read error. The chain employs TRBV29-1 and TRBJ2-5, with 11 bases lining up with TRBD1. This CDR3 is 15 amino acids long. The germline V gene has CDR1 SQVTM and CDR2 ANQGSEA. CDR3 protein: CSLEADRGPAEIQYF. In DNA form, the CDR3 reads TGCAGCCTTGAAGCGGACAGGGGGCCAGCAGAGATCCAGTACTTC.

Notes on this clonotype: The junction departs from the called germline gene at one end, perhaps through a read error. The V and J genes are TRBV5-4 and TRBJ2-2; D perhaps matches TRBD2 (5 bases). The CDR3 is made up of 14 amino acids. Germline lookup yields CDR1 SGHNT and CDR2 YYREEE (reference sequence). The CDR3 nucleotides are TGTACCAGCAGCCCTAATAGGTCGCCCGGGGAGTTGTTTTTT. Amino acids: CTSSPNRSPGELFF.

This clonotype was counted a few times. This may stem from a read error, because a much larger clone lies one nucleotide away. The CDR3 sequence is CVSSLRLSNQPQHF. The CDR3 DNA reads TGTGTCAGCAGTTTACGACTGAGCAATCAGCCCCAGCATTTT. The rearrangement joins TRBV12-3 or TRBV12-4 to TRBJ1-5; D not certain. This CDR3 spans 14 amino acids.

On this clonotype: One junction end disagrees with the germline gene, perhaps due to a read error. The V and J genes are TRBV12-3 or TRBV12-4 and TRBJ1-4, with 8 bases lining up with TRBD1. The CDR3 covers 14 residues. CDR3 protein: CASSRQGRGEKLLF. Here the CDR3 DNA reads TGTGCCAGTAGTCGACAGGGGAGGGGTGAAAAACTGTTATTT.

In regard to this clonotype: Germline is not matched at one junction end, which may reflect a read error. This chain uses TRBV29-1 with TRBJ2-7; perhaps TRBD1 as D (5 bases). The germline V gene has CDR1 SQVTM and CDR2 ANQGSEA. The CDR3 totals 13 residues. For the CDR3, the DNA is TGCAGCGTGACAGTACCCCTCTCCTACGAACAGAACTTC. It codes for CSVTVPLSYEQNF.

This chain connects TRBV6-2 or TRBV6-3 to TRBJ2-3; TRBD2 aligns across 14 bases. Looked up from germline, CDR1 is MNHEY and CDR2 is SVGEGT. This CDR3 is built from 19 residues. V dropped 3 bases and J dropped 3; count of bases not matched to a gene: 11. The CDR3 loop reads CASSYPKGLAGEVTDTQYF. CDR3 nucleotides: TGTGCCAGCAGTTATCCCAAGGGACTAGCGGGAGAGGTGACAGATACGCAGTATTTT.

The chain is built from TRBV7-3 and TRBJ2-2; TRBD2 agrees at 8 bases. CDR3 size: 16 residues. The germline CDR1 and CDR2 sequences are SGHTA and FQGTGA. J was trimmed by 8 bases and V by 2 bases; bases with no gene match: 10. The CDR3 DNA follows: TGTGCCAGCAGCTTAGACCCGGGGGGGATGGCGGGGGAGCTGTTTTTT. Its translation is CASSLDPGGMAGELFF.

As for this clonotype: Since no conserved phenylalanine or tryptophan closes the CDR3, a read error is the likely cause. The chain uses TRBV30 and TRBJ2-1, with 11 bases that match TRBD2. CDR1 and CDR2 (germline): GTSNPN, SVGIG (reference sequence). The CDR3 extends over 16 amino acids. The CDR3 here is CAWSVRRLAGMNDQFL. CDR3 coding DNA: TGTGCCTGGAGTGTAAGGAGACTAGCGGGAATGAATGACCAGTTCTTA.

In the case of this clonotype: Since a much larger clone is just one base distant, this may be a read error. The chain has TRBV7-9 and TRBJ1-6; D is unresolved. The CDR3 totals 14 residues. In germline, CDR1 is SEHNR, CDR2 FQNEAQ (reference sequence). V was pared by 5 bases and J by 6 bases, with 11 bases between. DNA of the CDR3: TGTGCCAGCAGCCCTGGGATAGTTAATTCACCCCTCCACTTT. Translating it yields CASSPGIVNSPLHF. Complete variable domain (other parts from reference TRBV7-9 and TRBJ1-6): DTGVSQNPRHKITKRGQNVTFRCDPISEHNRLYWYRQTLGQGPEFLTYFQNEAQLEKSRLLSDRFSAERPKGSFSTLEIQRTEQGDSAMYLCASSPGIVNSPLHFGNGTRLTVT.

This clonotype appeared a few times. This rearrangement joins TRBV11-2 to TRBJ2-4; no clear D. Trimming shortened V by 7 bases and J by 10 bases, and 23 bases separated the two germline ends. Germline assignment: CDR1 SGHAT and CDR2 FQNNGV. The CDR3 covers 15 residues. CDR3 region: CASTTSAVANNIQYF. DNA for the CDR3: TGTGCCAGCACTACTTCGGCGGTAGCCAATAATATTCAGTACTTC.

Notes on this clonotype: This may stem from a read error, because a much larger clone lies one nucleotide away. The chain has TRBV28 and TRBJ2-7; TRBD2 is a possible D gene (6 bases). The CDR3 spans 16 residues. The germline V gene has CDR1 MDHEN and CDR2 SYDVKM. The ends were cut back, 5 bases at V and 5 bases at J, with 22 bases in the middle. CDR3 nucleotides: TGTGCCAGCAGTGTCATACAGAGCTTCGGGGGAAACGAGCAGTACTTC. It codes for CASSVIQSFGGNEQYF.

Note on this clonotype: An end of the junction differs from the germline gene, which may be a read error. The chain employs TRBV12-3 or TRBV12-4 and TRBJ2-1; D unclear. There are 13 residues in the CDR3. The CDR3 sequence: CASSPLPRPEQLF. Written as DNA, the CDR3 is TGTGCCAGCAGTCCTCTCCCACGCCCCGAGCAGTTATTC.

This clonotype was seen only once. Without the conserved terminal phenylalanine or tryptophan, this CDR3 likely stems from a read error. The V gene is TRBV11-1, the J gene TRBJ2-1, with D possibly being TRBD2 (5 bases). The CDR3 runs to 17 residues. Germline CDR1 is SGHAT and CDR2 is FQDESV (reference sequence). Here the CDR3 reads CASSSNGMSKLFNGQFL. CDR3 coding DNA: TGTGCCAGCAGCTCAAACGGGATGAGCAAGTTGTTTAATGGGCAGTTCTTA.

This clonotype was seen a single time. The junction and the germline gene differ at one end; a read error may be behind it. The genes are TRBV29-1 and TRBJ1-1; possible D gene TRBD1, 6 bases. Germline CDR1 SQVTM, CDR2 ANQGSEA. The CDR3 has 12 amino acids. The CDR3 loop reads CSVIAGGTEAIF. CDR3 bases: TGCAGCGTGATAGCGGGGGGCACTGAAGCTATCTTT.